This T cell receptor (beta chain) was obtained from a study of vaccination and CD4 T cells after COVID-19. Background on the study: No peptide, an HIV-1 Nef pool, or a CEFX pool was what each control culture received.

The treatment here: 10-day PBMC culture with coronavirus spike peptide pools or control peptides (ViraFEST assay). Trimming took 3 bases from V and 7 from J; bases not matched to a gene: 8. The CDR3 has 16 residues. CDR1 and CDR2 from the germline V gene are LNHDA and SQIVND (reference sequence). Sequencing of DNA taken from cultured CD4+ T cells relied on the Oncomine TCR Beta short-read assay. One entry per CDR3 protein results from TCRdb running MiXCR on the PCR reads. The profile shows 15,000 to 20,000 distinct CDR3 sequences, over 55% of them singletons. On this clonotype: Antigen specificity is unknown.

The sample consisted of CD4+ T cells from blood, cultured in vitro. This sequence joins TRBV19 and TRBJ1-5, with 11 nucleotides matching TRBD1. The TCR sequence derives from a human donor who had recovered from COVID-19. CDR3 nucleotide sequence: TGTGCCAGTAGTATCCCCCGGACAGGGGGCGGGCAGCCCCAGCATTTT. Encoded protein: CASSIPRTGGGQPQHF.